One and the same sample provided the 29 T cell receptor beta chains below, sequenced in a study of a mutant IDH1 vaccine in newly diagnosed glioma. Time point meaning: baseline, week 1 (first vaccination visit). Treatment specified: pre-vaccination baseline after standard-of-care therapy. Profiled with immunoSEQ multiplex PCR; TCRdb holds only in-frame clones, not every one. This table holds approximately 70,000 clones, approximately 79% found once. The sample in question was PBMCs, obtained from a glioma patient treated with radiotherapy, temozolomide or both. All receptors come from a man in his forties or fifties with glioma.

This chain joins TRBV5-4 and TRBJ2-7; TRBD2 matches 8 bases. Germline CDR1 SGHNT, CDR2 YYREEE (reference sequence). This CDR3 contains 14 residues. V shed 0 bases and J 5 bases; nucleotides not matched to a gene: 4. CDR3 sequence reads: CASSLGGGRNEQYF. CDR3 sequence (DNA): TGTGCCAGCAGCTTGGGCGGGGGGCGAAACGAGCAGTACTTC.

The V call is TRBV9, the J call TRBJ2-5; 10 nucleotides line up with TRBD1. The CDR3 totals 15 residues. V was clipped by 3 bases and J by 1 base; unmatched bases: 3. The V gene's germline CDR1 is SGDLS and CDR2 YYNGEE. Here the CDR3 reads CASSADRGLQETQYF. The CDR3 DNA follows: TGTGCCAGCAGCGCCGACAGGGGGCTCCAAGAGACCCAGTACTTC.

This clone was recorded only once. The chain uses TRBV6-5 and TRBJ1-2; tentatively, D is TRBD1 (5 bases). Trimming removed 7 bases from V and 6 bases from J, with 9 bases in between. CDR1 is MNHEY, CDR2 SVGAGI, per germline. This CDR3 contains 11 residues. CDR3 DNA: TGTGCCAGCACCCCGGGGGATGGCTACACCTTC. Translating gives CASTPGDGYTF.

In DNA, the CDR3 is TGTGCCAGCTCACGGGGATCTGATGAAAAACTGTTTTTT. Its translation: CASSRGSDEKLFF. V is TRBV18 and J is TRBJ1-4; no clear D gene. V lost 4 bases and J 6 bases, leaving 9 bases between the germline ends. The CDR3 is 13 amino acids. CDR1 is KGHSH, CDR2 LQKENI, per germline.

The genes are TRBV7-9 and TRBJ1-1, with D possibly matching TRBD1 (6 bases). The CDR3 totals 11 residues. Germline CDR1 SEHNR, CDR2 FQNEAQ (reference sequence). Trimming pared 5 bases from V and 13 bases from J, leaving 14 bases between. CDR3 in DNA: TGTGCCAGCAGCCCCGGACAGACGCATTTCTTT. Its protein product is CASSPGQTHFF.

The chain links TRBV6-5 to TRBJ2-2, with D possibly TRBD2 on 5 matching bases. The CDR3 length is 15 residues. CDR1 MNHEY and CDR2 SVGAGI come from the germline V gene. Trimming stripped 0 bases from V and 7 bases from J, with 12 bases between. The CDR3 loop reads CASSYSRFRGGELFF. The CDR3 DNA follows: TGTGCCAGCAGTTACTCGAGATTCCGGGGCGGGGAGCTGTTTTTT.

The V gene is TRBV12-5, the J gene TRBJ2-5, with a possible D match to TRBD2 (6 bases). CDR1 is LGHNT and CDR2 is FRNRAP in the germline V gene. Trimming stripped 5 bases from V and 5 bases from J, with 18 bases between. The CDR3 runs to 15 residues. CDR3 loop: CASGLGTPGGETQYF. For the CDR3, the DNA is TGTGCTAGTGGTCTCGGGACCCCAGGAGGGGAGACCCAGTACTTC. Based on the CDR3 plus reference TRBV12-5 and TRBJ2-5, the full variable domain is DARVTQTPRHKVTEMGQEVTMRCQPILGHNTVFWYRQTMMQGLELLAYFRNRAPLDDSGMPKDRFSAEMPDATLATLKIQPSEPRDSAVYFCASGLGTPGGETQYFGPGTRLLVL.

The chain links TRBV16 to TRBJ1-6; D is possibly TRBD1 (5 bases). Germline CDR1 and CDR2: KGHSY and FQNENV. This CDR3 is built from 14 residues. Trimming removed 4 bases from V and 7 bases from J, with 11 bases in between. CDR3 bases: TGTGCCAGCAGCCCTGAGGGGAACAATTCACCCCTCCACTTT. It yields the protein CASSPEGNNSPLHF.

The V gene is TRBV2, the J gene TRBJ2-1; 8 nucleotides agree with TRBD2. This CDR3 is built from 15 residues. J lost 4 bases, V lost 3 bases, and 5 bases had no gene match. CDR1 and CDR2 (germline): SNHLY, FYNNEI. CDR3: CASSESGGSYNEQFF. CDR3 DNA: TGTGCCAGCAGTGAGAGCGGGGGATCTTACAATGAGCAGTTCTTC.

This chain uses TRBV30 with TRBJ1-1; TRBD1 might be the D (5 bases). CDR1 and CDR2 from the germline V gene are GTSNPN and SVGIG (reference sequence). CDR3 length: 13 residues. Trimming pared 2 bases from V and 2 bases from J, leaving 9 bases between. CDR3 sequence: CAWSRGGNTEAFF. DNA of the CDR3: TGTGCCTGGAGTCGGGGCGGCAACACTGAAGCTTTCTTT.

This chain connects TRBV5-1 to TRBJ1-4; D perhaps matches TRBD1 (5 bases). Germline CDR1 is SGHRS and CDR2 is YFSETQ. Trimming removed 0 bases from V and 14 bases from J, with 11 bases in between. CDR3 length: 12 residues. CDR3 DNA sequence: TGCGCCAGCAGCTTGGGAGGGGATGAGCTGTTTTTT. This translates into CASSLGGDELFF. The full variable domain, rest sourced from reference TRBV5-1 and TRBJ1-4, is KAGVTQTPRYLIKTRGQQVTLSCSPISGHRSVSWYQQTPGQGLQFLFEYFSETQRNKGNFPGRFSGRQFSNSRSEMNVSTLELGDSALYLCASSLGGDELFFGSGTQLSVL.

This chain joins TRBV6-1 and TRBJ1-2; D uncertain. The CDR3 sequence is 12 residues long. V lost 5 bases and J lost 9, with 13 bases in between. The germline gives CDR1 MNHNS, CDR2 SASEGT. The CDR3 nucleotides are TGTGCCAGCAGTTCCTATCTCGGGAGCTACACCTTC. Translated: CASSSYLGSYTF.

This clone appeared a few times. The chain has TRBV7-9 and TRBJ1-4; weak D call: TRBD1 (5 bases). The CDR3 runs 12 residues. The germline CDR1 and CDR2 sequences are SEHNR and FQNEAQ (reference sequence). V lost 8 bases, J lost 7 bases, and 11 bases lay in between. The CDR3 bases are TGTGCCAGCCGGGGCGCATCTGAAAAACTGTTTTTT. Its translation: CASRGASEKLFF.

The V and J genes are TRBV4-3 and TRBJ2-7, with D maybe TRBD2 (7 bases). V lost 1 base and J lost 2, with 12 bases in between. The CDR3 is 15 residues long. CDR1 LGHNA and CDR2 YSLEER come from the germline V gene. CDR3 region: CASSQAGGLTYEQYF. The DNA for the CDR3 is TGCGCCAGCAGCCAAGCGGGGGGCCTTACCTACGAGCAGTACTTC.

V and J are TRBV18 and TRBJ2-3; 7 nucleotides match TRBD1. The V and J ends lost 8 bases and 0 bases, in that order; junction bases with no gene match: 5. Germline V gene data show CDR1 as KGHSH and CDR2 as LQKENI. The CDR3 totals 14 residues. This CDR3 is CASLTGVSTDTQYF. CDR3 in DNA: TGTGCCAGCCTTACAGGGGTGAGCACAGATACGCAGTATTTT.

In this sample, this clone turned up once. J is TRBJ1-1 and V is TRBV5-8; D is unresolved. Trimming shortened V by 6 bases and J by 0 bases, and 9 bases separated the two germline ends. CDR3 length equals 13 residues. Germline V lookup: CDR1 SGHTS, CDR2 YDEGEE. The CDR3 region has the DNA TGTGCCAGCACACGGATTTTGAACACTGAAGCTTTCTTT. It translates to CASTRILNTEAFF.

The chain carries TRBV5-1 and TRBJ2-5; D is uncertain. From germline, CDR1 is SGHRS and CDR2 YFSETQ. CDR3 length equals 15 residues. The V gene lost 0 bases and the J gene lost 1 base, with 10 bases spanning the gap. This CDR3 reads CASSLDPEPQETQYF. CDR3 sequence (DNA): TGCGCCAGCAGCTTGGACCCGGAACCCCAAGAGACCCAGTACTTC.

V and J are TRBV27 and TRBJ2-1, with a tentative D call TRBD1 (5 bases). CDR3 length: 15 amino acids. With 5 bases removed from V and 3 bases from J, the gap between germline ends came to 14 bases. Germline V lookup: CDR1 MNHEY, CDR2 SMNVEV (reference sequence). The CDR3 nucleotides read TGTGCCAGCAGTCCCGACAGCAACAACTACAATGAGCAGTTCTTC. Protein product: CASSPDSNNYNEQFF.

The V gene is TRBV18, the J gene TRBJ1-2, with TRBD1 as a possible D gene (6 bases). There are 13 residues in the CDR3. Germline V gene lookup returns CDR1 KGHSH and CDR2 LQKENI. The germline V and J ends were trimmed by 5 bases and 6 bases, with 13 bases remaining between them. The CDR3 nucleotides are TGTGCCAGCTCATCTGGACAGCTCGATGGCTACACCTTC. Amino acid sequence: CASSSGQLDGYTF.

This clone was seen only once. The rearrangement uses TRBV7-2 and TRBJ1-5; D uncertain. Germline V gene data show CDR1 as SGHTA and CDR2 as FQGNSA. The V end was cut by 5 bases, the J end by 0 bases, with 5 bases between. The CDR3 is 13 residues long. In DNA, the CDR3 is TGTGCCAGCAGCCCTGATAGCAATCAGCCCCAGCATTTT. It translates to CASSPDSNQPQHF. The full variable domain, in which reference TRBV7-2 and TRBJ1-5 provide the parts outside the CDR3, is GAGVSQSPSNKVTEKGKDVELRCDPISGHTALYWYRQSLGQGLEFLIYFQGNSAPDKSGLPSDRFSAERTGGSVSTLTIQRTQQEDSAVYLCASSPDSNQPQHFGDGTRLSIL.

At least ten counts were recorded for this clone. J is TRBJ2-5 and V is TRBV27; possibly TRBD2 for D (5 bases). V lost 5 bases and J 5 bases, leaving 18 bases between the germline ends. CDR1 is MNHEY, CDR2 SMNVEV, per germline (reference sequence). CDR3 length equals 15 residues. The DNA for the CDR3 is TGTGCCAGCAGTCCCCGTTTAGGGAGTTTGGAGACCCAGTACTTC. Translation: CASSPRLGSLETQYF.

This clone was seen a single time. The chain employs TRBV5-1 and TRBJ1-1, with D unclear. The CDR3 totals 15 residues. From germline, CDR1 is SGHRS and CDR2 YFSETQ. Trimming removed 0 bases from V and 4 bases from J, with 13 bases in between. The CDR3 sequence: CASSLAGNKGTEAFF. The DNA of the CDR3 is TGCGCCAGCAGCTTGGCCGGGAACAAGGGCACTGAAGCTTTCTTT.

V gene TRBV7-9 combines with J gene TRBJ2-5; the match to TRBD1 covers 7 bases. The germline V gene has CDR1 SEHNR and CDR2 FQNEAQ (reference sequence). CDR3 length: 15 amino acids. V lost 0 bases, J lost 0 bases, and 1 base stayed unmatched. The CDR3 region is CASSLAGQYQETQYF. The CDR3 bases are TGTGCCAGCAGCTTAGCGGGACAGTACCAAGAGACCCAGTACTTC.

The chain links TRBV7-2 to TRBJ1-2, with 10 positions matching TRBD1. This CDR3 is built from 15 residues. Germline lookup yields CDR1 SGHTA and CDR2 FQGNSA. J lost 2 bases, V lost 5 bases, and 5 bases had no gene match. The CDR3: CASSPQTGGNYGYTF. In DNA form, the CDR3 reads TGTGCCAGCAGCCCTCAGACAGGGGGCAACTATGGCTACACCTTC.

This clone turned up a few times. The CDR3 DNA sequence: TGTGCCAGCAGTTACTCGGGACTTCAGAACACTGAAGCTTTCTTT. Its translation: CASSYSGLQNTEAFF. The chain links TRBV6-6 to TRBJ1-1; tentative D call: TRBD1 (5 bases). The CDR3 has 15 amino acids. V was trimmed by 0 bases and J by 1 base, leaving 9 bases between them. Germline values: CDR1 MNHNY, CDR2 SVGAGI (reference sequence).

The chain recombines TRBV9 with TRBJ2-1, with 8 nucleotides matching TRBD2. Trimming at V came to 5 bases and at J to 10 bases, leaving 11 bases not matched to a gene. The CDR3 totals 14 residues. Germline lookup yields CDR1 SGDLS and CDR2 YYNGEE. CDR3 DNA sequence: TGTGCCAGCAGTGCGGCGGTAGCGGGGAGCGAGCAGTTCTTC. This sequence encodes CASSAAVAGSEQFF.

CDR3 in amino acids: CASSFWGLAGGPVETQYF. CDR3 DNA: TGCGCCAGCAGCTTCTGGGGGTTAGCGGGGGGGCCGGTTGAGACCCAGTACTTC. J is TRBJ2-5 and V is TRBV5-1, with 11 bases lining up with TRBD2. J gave up 5 bases and V 2 bases, and 14 bases lay outside the gene matches. The CDR3 totals 18 residues. The germline V gene has CDR1 SGHRS and CDR2 YFSETQ.

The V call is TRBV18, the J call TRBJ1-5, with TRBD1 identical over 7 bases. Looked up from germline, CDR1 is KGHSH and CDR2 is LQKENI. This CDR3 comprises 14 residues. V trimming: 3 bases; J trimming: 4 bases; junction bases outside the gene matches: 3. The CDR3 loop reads CASSPSTGNQPQHF. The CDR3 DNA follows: TGTGCCAGCTCACCCTCGACAGGGAATCAGCCCCAGCATTTT. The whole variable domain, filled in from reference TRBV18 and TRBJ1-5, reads NAGVMQNPRHLVRRRGQEARLRCSPMKGHSHVYWYRQLPEEGLKFMVYLQKENIIDESGMPKERFSAEFPKEGPSILRIQQVVRGDSAAYFCASSPSTGNQPQHFGDGTRLSIL.

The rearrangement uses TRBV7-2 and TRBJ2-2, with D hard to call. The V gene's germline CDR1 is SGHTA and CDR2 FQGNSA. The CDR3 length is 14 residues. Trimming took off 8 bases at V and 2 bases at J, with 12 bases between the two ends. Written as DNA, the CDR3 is TGTGCCAGCTCTTACAACAGAAACACCGGGGAGCTGTTTTTT. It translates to CASSYNRNTGELFF.